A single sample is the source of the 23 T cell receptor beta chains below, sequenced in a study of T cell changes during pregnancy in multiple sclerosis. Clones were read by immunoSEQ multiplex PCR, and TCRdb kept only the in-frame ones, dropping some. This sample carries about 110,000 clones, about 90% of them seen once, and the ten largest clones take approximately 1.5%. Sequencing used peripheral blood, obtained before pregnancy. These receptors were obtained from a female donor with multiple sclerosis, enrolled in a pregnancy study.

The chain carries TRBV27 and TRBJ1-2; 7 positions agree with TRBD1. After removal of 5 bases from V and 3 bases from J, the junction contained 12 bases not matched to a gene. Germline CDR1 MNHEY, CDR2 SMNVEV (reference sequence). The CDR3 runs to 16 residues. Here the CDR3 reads CASSGVGDRLYYGYTF. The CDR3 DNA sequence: TGTGCCAGCAGTGGTGTGGGGGACAGATTATACTATGGCTACACCTTC.

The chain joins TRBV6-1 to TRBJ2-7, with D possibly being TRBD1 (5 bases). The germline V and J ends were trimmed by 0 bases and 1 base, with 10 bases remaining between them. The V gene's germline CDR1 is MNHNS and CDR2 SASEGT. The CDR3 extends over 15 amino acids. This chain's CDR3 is CASSEAARGSYEQYF. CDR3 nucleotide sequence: TGTGCCAGCAGTGAAGCCGCTAGGGGATCCTACGAGCAGTACTTC.

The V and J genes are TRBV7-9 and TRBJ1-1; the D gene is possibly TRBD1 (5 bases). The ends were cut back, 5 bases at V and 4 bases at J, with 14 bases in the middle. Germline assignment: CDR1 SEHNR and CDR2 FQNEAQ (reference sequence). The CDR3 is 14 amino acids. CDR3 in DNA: TGTGCCAGCAGCGAGCAGGGTCGGAGCACTGAAGCTTTCTTT. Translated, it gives CASSEQGRSTEAFF.

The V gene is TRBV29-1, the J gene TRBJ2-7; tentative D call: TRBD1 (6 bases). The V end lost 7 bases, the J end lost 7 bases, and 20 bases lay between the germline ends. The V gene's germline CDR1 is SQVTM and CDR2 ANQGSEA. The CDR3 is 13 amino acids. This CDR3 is CSAGRDTTREQYF. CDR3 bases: TGCAGCGCCGGCCGGGACACAACTCGAGAGCAGTACTTC.

This CDR3 is CASTPGGETQYF. The CDR3 DNA sequence: TGTGCCAGCACCCCGGGGGGTGAGACCCAGTACTTC. This sequence joins TRBV2 and TRBJ2-5, with 7 bases that match TRBD2. The CDR3 extends over 12 amino acids. CDR1 is SNHLY, CDR2 FYNNEI, per germline. V lost 7 bases, J lost 5 bases, and 4 bases stayed unmatched.

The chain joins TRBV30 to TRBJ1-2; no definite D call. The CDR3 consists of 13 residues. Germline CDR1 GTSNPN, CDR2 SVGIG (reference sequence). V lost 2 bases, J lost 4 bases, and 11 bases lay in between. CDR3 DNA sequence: TGTGCCTGGAGTTCGACGGGATTCTATGGCTACACCTTC. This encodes CAWSSTGFYGYTF.

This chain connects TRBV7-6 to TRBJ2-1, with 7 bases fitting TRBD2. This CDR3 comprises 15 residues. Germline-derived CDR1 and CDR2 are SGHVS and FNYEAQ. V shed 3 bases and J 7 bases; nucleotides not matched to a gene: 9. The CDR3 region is CASSFGGGGRNEQFF. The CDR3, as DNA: TGTGCCAGCAGCTTCGGAGGCGGGGGAAGAAATGAGCAGTTCTTC.

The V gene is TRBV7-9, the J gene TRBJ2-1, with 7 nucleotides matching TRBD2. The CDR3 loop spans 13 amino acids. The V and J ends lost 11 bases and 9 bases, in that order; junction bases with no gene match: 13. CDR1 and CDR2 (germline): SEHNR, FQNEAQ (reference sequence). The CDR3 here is CAVLLGGWSEQFF. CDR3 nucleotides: TGTGCCGTTCTCCTCGGGGGGTGGAGTGAGCAGTTCTTC.

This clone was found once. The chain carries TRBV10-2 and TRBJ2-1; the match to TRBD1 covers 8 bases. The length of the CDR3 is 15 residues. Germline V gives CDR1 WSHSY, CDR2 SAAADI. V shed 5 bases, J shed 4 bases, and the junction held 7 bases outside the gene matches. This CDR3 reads CASSLTGEKYNEQFF. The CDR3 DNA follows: TGCGCCAGCAGTCTGACAGGGGAGAAATACAATGAGCAGTTCTTC.

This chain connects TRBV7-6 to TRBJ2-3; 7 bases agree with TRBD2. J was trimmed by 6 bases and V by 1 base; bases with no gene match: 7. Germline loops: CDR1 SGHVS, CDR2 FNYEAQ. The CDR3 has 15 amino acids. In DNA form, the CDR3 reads TGTGCCAGCAGCTTAGGGGCGGGGGAGGCGGATACGCAGTATTTT. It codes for CASSLGAGEADTQYF.

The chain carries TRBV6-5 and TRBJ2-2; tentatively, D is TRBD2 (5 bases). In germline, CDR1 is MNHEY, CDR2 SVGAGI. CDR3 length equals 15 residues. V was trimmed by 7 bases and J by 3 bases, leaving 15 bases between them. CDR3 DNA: TGTGCCAGCATATTTGGGTACGGGGACACCGGGGAGCTGTTTTTT. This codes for CASIFGYGDTGELFF.

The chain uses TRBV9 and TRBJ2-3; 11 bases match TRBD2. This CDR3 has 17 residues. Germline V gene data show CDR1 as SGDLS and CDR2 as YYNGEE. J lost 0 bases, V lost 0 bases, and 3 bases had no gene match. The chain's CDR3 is CASSVAASGGSTDTQYF. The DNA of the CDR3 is TGTGCCAGCAGCGTAGCGGCTAGCGGGGGGAGCACAGATACGCAGTATTTT.

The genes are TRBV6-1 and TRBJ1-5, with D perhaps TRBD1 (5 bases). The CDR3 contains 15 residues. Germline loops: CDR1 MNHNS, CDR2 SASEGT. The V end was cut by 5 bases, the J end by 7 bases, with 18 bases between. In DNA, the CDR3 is TGTGCCAGCAGTACGGACATGGGGAAGGGACAGCCCCAGCATTTT. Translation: CASSTDMGKGQPQHF.

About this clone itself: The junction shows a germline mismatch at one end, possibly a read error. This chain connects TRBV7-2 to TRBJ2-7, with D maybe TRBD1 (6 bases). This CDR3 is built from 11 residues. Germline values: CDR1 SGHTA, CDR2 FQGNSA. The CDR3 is CASSLRTELYF. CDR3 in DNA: TGTGCCAGCAGCTTAAGGACAGAGCTGTACTTC.

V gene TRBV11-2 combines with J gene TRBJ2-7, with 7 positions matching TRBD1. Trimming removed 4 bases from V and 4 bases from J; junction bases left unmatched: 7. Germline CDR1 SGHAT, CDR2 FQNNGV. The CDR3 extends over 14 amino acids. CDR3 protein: CASSSPGQRYEQYF. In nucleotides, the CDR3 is TGTGCCAGCAGCTCGCCGGGACAGCGGTACGAGCAGTACTTC.

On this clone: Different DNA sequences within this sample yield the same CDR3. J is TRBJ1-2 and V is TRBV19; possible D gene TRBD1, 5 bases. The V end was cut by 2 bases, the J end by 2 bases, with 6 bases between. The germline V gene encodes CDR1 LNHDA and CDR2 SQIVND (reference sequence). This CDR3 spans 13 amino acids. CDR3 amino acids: CASSISGNYGYTF. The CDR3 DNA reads TGTGCCAGTAGTATATCAGGGAACTATGGCTACACCTTC.

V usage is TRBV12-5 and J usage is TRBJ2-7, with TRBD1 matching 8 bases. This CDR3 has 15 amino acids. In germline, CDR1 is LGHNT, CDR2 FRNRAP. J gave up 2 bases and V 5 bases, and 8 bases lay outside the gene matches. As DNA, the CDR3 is TGTGCTAGTGGTAGGGCGACAGGGGTTGCCTACGAGCAGTACTTC. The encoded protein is CASGRATGVAYEQYF.

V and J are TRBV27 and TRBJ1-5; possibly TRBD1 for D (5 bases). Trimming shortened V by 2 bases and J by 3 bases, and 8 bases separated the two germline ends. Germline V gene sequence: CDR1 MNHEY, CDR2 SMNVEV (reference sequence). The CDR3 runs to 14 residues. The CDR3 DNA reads TGTGCCAGCAGTTTAGGGGCGGTCAATCAGCCCCAGCATTTT. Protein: CASSLGAVNQPQHF.

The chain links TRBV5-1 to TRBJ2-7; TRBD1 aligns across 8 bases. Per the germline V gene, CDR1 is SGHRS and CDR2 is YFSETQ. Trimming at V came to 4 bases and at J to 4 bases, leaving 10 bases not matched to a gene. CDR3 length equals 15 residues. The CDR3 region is CASSLGGRGPYEQYF. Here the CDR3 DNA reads TGCGCCAGCAGCCTTGGGGGCAGGGGGCCTTACGAGCAGTACTTC. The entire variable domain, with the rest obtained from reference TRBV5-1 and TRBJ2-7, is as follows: KAGVTQTPRYLIKTRGQQVTLSCSPISGHRSVSWYQQTPGQGLQFLFEYFSETQRNKGNFPGRFSGRQFSNSRSEMNVSTLELGDSALYLCASSLGGRGPYEQYFGPGTRLTVT.

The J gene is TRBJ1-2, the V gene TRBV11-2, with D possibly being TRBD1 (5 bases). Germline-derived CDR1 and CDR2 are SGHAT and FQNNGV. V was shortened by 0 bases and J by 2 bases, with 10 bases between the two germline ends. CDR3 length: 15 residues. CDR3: CASSLDTGANYGYTF. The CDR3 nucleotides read TGTGCCAGCAGCTTAGATACAGGTGCAAACTATGGCTACACCTTC. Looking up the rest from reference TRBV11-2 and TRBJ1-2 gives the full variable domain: EAGVAQSPRYKIIEKRQSVAFWCNPISGHATLYWYQQILGQGPKLLIQFQNNGVVDDSQLPKDRFSAERLKGVDSTLKIQPAKLEDSAVYLCASSLDTGANYGYTFGSGTRLTVV.

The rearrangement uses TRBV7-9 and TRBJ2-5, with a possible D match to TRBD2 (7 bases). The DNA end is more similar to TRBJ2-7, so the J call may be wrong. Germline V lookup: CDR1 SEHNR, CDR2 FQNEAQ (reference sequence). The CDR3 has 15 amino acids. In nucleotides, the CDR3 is TGTGCCAGCAGCTACTACAGGGAGGGGACCTACGAGCAGTACTTC. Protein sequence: CASSYYREGTYEQYF.

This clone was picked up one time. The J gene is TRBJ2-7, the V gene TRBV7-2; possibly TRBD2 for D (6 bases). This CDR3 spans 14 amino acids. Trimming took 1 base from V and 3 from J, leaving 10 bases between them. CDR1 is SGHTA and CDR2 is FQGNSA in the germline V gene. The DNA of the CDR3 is TGTGCCAGCAGCTTAGATGCGGGGAACTACGAGCAGTACTTC. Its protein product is CASSLDAGNYEQYF.

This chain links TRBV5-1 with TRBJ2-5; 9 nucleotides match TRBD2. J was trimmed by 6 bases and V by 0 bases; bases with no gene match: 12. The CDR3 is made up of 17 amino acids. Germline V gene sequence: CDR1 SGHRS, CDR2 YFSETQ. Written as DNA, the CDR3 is TGCGCCAGCAGCTTGGAGGCGGGGGGGTCTCTCAGAAAGACCCAGTACTTC. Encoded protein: CASSLEAGGSLRKTQYF. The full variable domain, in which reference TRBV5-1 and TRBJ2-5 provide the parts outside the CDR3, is KAGVTQTPRYLIKTRGQQVTLSCSPISGHRSVSWYQQTPGQGLQFLFEYFSETQRNKGNFPGRFSGRQFSNSRSEMNVSTLELGDSALYLCASSLEAGGSLRKTQYFGPGTRLLVL.